The clone carrying this T cell receptor beta chain came up many times. TCRdb itself ran the 5' RACE reads through MiXCR, one entry per CDR3 protein. The repertoire holds roughly 350,000 distinct CDR3 sequences, with around 21% as singletons. The source of the sample is a study of T-cell memory formation after mild COVID-19. Across the study: In these data, TCR clusters were largely donor specific.

The CDR3 sequence is 12 residues long. Per germline, CDR1 SQVTM and CDR2 ANQGSEA. V was clipped by 4 bases and J by 1 base, with 7 bases between them. The receptor was derived from an adult woman who had mild COVID-19 (a few samples of this study predate the infection). Cell type and time point are not known. The genes are TRBV29-1 and TRBJ1-1, with D uncertain. The sample consisted of PBMCs or a T cell subset sorted from them (not recorded which). The CDR3 sequence is CSVAHGNTEAFF. The CDR3 bases are TGCAGCGTTGCCCACGGGAACACTGAAGCTTTCTTT.